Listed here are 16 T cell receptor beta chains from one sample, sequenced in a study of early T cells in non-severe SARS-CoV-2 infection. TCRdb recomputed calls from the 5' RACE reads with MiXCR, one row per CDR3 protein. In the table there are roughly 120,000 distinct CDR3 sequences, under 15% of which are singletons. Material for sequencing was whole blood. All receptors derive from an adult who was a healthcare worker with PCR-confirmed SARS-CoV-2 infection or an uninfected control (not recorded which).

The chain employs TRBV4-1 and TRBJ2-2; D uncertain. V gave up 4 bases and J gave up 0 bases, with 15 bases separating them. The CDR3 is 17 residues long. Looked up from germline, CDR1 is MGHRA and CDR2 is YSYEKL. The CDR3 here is CASSLAPRVANTGELFF. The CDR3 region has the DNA TGCGCCAGCAGCCTCGCCCCCCGTGTGGCGAACACCGGGGAGCTGTTTTTT.

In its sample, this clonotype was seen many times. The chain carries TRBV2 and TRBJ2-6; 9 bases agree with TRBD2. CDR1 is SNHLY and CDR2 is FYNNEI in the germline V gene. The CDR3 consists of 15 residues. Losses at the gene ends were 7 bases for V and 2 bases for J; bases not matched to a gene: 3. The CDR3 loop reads CASIASGAGANVLTF. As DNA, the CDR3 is TGTGCCAGCATAGCTAGCGGGGCTGGGGCCAACGTCCTGACTTTC.

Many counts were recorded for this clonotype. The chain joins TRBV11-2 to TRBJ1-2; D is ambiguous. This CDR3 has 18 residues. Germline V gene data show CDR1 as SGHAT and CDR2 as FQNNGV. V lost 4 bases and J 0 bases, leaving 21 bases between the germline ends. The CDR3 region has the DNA TGTGCCAGCAGCTCCCTCACGGGGTCATTATCTGCTAACTATGGCTACACCTTC. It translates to CASSSLTGSLSANYGYTF.

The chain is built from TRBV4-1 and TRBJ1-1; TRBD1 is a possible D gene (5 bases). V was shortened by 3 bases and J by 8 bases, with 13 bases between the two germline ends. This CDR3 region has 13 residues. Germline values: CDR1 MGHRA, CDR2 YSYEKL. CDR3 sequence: CASSQWRGEEAFF. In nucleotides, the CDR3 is TGCGCCAGCAGCCAGTGGAGGGGAGAGGAAGCTTTCTTT.

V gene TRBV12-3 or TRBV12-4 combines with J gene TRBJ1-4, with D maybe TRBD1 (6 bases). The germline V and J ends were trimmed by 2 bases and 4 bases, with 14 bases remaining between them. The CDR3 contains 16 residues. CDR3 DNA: TGTGCCAGCAGTTTATTCTTGACAGGAATTAATGAAAAACTGTTTTTT. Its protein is CASSLFLTGINEKLFF.

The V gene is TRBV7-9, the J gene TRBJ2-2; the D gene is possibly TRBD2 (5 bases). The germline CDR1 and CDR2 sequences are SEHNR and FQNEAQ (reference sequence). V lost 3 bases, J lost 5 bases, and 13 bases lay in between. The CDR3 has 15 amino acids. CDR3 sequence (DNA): TGTGCCAGCAGCTTGGCGGAGGTCACAACCGGGGAGCTGTTTTTT. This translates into CASSLAEVTTGELFF.

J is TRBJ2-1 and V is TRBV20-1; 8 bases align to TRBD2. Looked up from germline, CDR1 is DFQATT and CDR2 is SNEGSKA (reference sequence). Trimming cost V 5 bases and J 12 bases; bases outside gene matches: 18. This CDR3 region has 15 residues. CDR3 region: CSAGPRGTRRMVQFF. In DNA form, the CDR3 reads TGCAGTGCTGGCCCCCGGGGGACTAGGAGGATGGTGCAGTTCTTC.

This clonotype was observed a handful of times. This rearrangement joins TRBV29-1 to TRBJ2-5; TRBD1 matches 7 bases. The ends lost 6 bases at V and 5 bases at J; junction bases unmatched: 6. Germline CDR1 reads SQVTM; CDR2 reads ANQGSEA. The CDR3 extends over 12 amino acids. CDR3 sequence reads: CSVGQVRETQYF. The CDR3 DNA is TGCAGCGTCGGACAGGTTCGGGAGACCCAGTACTTC.

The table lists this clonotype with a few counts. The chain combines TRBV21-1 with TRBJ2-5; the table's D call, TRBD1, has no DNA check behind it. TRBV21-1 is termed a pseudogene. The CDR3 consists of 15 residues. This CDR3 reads CASSKGGTGRETQYF. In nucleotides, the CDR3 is TGTGCCAGCAGCAAAGGGGGGACAGGGCGGGAGACCCAGTACTTC.

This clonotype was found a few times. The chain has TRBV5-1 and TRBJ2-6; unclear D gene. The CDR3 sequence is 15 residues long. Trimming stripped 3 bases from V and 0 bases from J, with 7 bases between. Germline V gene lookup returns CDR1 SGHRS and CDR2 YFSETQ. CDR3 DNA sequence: TGCGCCAGCAGCTCCCCTAACTCTGGGGCCAACGTCCTGACTTTC. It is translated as CASSSPNSGANVLTF.

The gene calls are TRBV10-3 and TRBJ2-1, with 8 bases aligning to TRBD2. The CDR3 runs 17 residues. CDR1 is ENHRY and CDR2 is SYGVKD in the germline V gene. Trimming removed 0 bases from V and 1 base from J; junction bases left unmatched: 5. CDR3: CAISESSGKGSYNEQFF. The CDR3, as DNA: TGTGCCATCAGTGAGTCTAGCGGGAAGGGATCCTACAATGAGCAGTTCTTC.

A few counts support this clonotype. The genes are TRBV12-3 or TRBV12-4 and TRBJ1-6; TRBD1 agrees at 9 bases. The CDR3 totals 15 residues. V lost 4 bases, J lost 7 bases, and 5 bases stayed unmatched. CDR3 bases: TGTGCCAGCAGTTCCCACAGGGGGCAAAATTCACCCCTCCACTTT. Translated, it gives CASSSHRGQNSPLHF.

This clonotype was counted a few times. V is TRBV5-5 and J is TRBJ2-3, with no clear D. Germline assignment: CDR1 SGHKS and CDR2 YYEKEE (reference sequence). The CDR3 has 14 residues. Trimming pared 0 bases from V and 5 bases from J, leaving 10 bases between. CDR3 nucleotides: TGTGCCAGCAGCTTGGTTGCAGTGATAGATACGCAGTATTTT. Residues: CASSLVAVIDTQYF.

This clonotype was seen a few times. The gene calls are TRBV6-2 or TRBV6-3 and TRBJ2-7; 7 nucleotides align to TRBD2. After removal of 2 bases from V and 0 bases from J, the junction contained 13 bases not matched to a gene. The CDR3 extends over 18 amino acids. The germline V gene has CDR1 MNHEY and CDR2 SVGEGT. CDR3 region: CASSYAVGGASSSYEQYF. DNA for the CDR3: TGTGCCAGCAGTTACGCTGTGGGAGGGGCTTCAAGCTCCTACGAGCAGTACTTC.

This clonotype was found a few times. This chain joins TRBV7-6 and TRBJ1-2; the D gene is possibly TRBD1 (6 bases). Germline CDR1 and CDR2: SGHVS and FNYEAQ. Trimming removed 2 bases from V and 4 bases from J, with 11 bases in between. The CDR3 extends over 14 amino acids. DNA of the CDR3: TGTGCCAGCAGCTTAACCGGGGGCGGCTATGGCTACACCTTC. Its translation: CASSLTGGGYGYTF. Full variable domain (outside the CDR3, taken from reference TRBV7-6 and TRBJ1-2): GAGVSQSPRYKVTKRGQDVALRCDPISGHVSLYWYRQALGQGPEFLTYFNYEAQQDKSGLPNDRFSAERPEGSISTLTIQRTEQRDSAMYRCASSLTGGGYGYTFGSGTRLTVV.

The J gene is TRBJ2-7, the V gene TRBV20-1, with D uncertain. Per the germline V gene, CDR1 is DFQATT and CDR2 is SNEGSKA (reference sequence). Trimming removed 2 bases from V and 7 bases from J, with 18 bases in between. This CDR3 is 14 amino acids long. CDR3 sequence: CSARYSSGLGEQYF. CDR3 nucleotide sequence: TGCAGTGCTAGATATTCGTCCGGCTTAGGGGAGCAGTACTTC.